These 20 T cell receptor beta chains share one sample of origin, sequenced in a study of T cell clonality in common variable immunodeficiency. Sequencing was performed with immunoSEQ multiplex PCR; in TCRdb, only in-frame clones are kept and a portion is missing. This sample shows approximately 20,000 clones and no singletons; more than 2% rests with the ten largest. General study points: Common variable immunodeficiency TCR beta sequences reportedly had fewer deletions and N-nucleotide insertions.

No antigen has been assigned to these receptors. Sequenced material: peripheral blood mononuclear cells. The receptors come from a human donor with common variable immunodeficiency.

This clone was recorded at least ten times. Read sequence stops 3 residues before the CDR3 end, and the germline J gene provides the missing end. The chain employs TRBV5-1 and TRBJ2-7, with 16 bases matching TRBD2. The germline gives CDR1 SGHRS, CDR2 YFSETQ. Germline trimming cut 4 bases from V and 0 bases from J; bases unmatched to any gene: 7. This CDR3 has 18 amino acids. The CDR3 spells CASSGGLAGGSRSYEQYF. CDR3 bases read: TGCGCCAGCAGCGGGGGACTAGCGGGAGGGTCCCGCTCCTACGAG. The full variable domain, completed using reference TRBV5-1 and TRBJ2-7, is KAGVTQTPRYLIKTRGQQVTLSCSPISGHRSVSWYQQTPGQGLQFLFEYFSETQRNKGNFPGRFSGRQFSNSRSEMNVSTLELGDSALYLCASSGGLAGGSRSYEQYFGPGTRLTVT.

There are many counts of this clone. The read ends 3 residues early relative to the CDR3; the germline J gene fills the gap. This sequence joins TRBV5-4 and TRBJ2-3; TRBD2 is a possible D gene (6 bases). The germline CDR1 and CDR2 sequences are SGHNT and YYREEE (reference sequence). The ends were cut back, 1 base at V and 1 base at J, with 10 bases in the middle. The CDR3 covers 15 residues. The CDR3 loop is CASSLLLAGTDTQYF. The CDR3 bases that were read are TGTGCCAGCAGCTTGCTACTAGCAGGCACAGATACG.

As concerns this clone: The sequenced fragment ends 3 residues before the CDR3 boundary, so the rest is inferred from the germline J gene. The V and J genes are TRBV11-2 and TRBJ1-3; D is undetermined. Per germline, CDR1 SGHAT and CDR2 FQNNGV. V gave up 4 bases and J gave up 4 bases, with 11 bases separating them. The CDR3 sequence is 14 residues long. The CDR3 loop is CASSSPSLGNTIYF. The CDR3 bases that were read are TGTGCCAGCAGCTCTCCGTCCTTAGGAAACACC.

Ten or more counts support this clone. The read is 3 residues too short to cover the CDR3 end, so that end is filled in from the germline J gene. The rearrangement uses TRBV29-1 and TRBJ1-4, with D possibly being TRBD1 (5 bases). Germline assignment: CDR1 SQVTM and CDR2 ANQGSEA. The CDR3 runs to 13 residues. V lost 7 bases and J 7 bases, leaving 16 bases between the germline ends. The CDR3 protein is CSADIQNGEKLFF. Incomplete CDR3 DNA: TGCAGCGCGGACATTCAGAACGGTGAAAAA.

This clone was detected ten times or more. Read sequence stops 3 residues before the CDR3 end, and the germline J gene provides the missing end. J is TRBJ1-4 and V is TRBV20-1; possible D gene TRBD1, 5 bases. The V gene lost 0 bases and the J gene lost 5 bases, with 16 bases spanning the gap. Germline assignment: CDR1 DFQATT and CDR2 SNEGSKA (reference sequence). The CDR3 spans 16 residues. CDR3: CSARDPGGGSNEKLFF. The CDR3 bases that were read are TGCAGTGCTAGAGATCCGGGTGGGGGGTCAAATGAAAAA.

Details on this clone: From the germline J gene comes the end of the CDR3, since the read stops 3 residues before it. The rearrangement links TRBV20-1 to TRBJ2-7, with D perhaps TRBD1 or TRBD2 (5 bases each). The CDR3 is made up of 15 amino acids. V was pared by 2 bases and J by 6 bases, with 20 bases between. Germline V gene lookup returns CDR1 DFQATT and CDR2 SNEGSKA (reference sequence). The sequenced part of the CDR3 DNA is TGCAGTGCTAGAAAGAGCCTCGTAGGGGAGCGCGAG. Amino acids: CSARKSLVGERE. From start to end, the CDR3 is CSARKSLVGEREQYF.

In this sample, this clone turned up many times. The sequenced fragment ends 3 residues before the CDR3 boundary, so the rest is inferred from the germline J gene. The rearrangement uses TRBV20-1 and TRBJ2-2; 7 bases are shared with TRBD2. CDR1 is DFQATT, CDR2 SNEGSKA, per germline (reference sequence). The CDR3 spans 13 residues. Losses at the gene ends were 6 bases for V and 4 bases for J; bases not matched to a gene: 5. Partial CDR3 DNA: TGCAGTGCGGCAAGCGGGGCCACCGGGGAG. It specifies CSAASGATGE. The CDR3 in its entirety is CSAASGATGELFF.

This clone rates as medium-sized. From the germline J gene comes the end of the CDR3, since the read stops 3 residues before it. V usage is TRBV29-1 and J usage is TRBJ1-1, with D possibly matching TRBD1 (5 bases). CDR1 and CDR2 from the germline V gene are SQVTM and ANQGSEA. The CDR3 length is 11 residues. CDR3 sequence: CSASWEGEAFF. The sequenced CDR3 bases are TGCAGCGCCAGTTGGGAGGGGGAA.

This clone appeared a few times. The read comes to an end 3 residues before the CDR3 does, leaving the germline J gene to fill in the end. This chain uses TRBV18 with TRBJ1-1, with 7 bases aligning to TRBD1. Unmatched junction bases numbered 7, after V lost 3 bases and J lost 0 bases. Germline V gene lookup returns CDR1 KGHSH and CDR2 LQKENI. The CDR3 loop spans 16 amino acids. CDR3 bases read: TGTGCCAGCTCACCGACGACAGGGTGCATGAACACTGAA. The encoded protein is CASSPTTGCMNTE. The entire CDR3 protein is CASSPTTGCMNTEAFF. Supplemented by reference TRBV18 and TRBJ1-1, the full variable domain reads NAGVMQNPRHLVRRRGQEARLRCSPMKGHSHVYWYRQLPEEGLKFMVYLQKENIIDESGMPKERFSAEFPKEGPSILRIQQVVRGDSAAYFCASSPTTGCMNTEAFFGQGTRLTVV.

This clone was observed many times. The read finishes 3 residues shy of the CDR3 end, and the germline J gene is used to complete it. This rearrangement joins TRBV18 to TRBJ1-1; 7 positions match TRBD1. This CDR3 has 16 residues. CDR1 and CDR2 (germline): KGHSH, LQKENI. After removal of 5 bases from V and 1 base from J, the junction contained 10 bases not matched to a gene. The CDR3 sequence is CASSSAGGDRNTEAFF. The sequenced CDR3 bases are TGTGCCAGCTCATCCGCGGGTGGGGACAGGAACACTGAA.

As concerns this clone: The read finishes 3 residues shy of the CDR3 end, and the germline J gene is used to complete it. The J gene is TRBJ1-2, the V gene TRBV5-1, with D unclear. Trimming shortened V by 1 base and J by 4 bases, and 8 bases separated the two germline ends. CDR1 is SGHRS, CDR2 YFSETQ, per germline. This CDR3 region has 13 residues. The CDR3 sequence is CASSLNSFYGYTF. The covered CDR3 bases are TGCGCCAGCAGCTTGAACAGCTTCTATGGC. Combining the CDR3 with reference TRBV5-1 and TRBJ1-2 gives the whole variable domain KAGVTQTPRYLIKTRGQQVTLSCSPISGHRSVSWYQQTPGQGLQFLFEYFSETQRNKGNFPGRFSGRQFSNSRSEMNVSTLELGDSALYLCASSLNSFYGYTFGSGTRLTVV.

This clone has a count of ten or more. The DNA ends 3 residues before the CDR3 does, and the rest of the CDR3 is filled in from the germline J gene. The chain combines TRBV5-6 with TRBJ2-1, with 9 bases matching TRBD2. This CDR3 has 15 residues. V lost 2 bases to trimming and J lost 0 bases; unmatched junction nucleotides: 0. The germline V gene has CDR1 SGHDT and CDR2 YYEEEE. The CDR3 sequence is CASSLLAGSYNEQFF. The covered CDR3 bases are TGTGCCAGCAGCTTACTAGCGGGCTCCTACAATGAG.

In its sample, this clone was seen a few times. Coverage ceases 3 residues before the CDR3 finishes, and the germline J gene fills in the end. The V and J genes are TRBV7-9 and TRBJ2-1; D remains ambiguous. CDR3 length: 15 amino acids. Per germline, CDR1 SEHNR and CDR2 FQNEAQ (reference sequence). Trimming removed 1 base from V and 2 bases from J, with 9 bases in between. The CDR3 bases that were read are TGTGCCAGCAGCTTAGGGCTTTCCACCTACAATGAG. It yields the protein CASSLGLSTYNE. The CDR3 in full is CASSLGLSTYNEQFF.

This clone showed up many times. Read data end 3 residues before the CDR3 end; the end is taken from the germline J gene. The chain uses TRBV18 and TRBJ1-2, with TRBD1 identical over 8 bases. This CDR3 is built from 14 residues. The V gene end was trimmed by 3 bases and the J gene end by 4 bases; junction bases not matched to a gene: 4. Per germline, CDR1 KGHSH and CDR2 LQKENI. The covered CDR3 bases are TGTGCCAGCTCACCTTCAGGGGGCTCCTATGGC. This translates into CASSPSGGSYG. The full CDR3 protein is CASSPSGGSYGYTF. Using reference TRBV18 and TRBJ1-2 for the parts outside the CDR3, the full variable domain is NAGVMQNPRHLVRRRGQEARLRCSPMKGHSHVYWYRQLPEEGLKFMVYLQKENIIDESGMPKERFSAEFPKEGPSILRIQQVVRGDSAAYFCASSPSGGSYGYTFGSGTRLTVV.

This clone was counted many times. The read stops 3 residues short of the end of the CDR3; the missing end is completed from the germline J gene. V is TRBV15 and J is TRBJ2-7; TRBD2 is a possible D gene (7 bases). CDR3 size: 14 residues. Germline values: CDR1 LNHNV, CDR2 YYDKDF (reference sequence). Trimming took 0 bases from V and 6 from J, leaving 12 bases between them. CDR3 protein: CATSRDNREGEQYF. The CDR3 DNA, read in part, is TGTGCCACCAGCAGAGACAACAGGGAGGGCGAG.

This clone was picked up many times. The CDR3 extends 3 residues past the end of the read, so its final part is completed from the germline J gene. This chain connects TRBV20-1 to TRBJ2-3; TRBD2 aligns across 9 bases. Trimming cost V 5 bases and J 8 bases; bases outside gene matches: 8. This CDR3 has 13 amino acids. The germline CDR1 and CDR2 sequences are DFQATT and SNEGSKA (reference sequence). The CDR3 DNA, read in part, is TGCAGTGCTCCTTTAGCGGGAGAAACTACG. It specifies CSAPLAGETT. The entire CDR3 sequence reads CSAPLAGETTQYF.

At least ten counts were recorded for this clone. The read halts 3 residues ahead of the CDR3 end, with the missing end drawn from the germline J gene. The V gene is TRBV30, the J gene TRBJ2-7; D perhaps matches TRBD1 (6 bases). The CDR3 is 14 amino acids. Germline-derived CDR1 and CDR2 are GTSNPN and SVGIG (reference sequence). V was shortened by 5 bases and J by 0 bases, with 14 bases between the two germline ends. CDR3 DNA, as far as it was read: TGTGCCTGGTCCGGGACATCGAGCTCCTACGAG. Amino acids: CAWSGTSSSYE. The full CDR3 sequence reads CAWSGTSSSYEQYF.

This clone has ten or more counts. From the germline J gene comes the end of the CDR3, since the read stops 3 residues before it. This chain connects TRBV20-1 to TRBJ2-1; maybe TRBD2 (6 bases). With 6 bases removed from V and 5 bases from J, the gap between germline ends came to 11 bases. Germline V gene data show CDR1 as DFQATT and CDR2 as SNEGSKA (reference sequence). This CDR3 region has 12 residues. The sequenced part of the CDR3 DNA is TGCAGTGCAGACCGGACTAACAATGAG. It specifies CSADRTNNE. The whole CDR3 sequence reads CSADRTNNEQFF.

This clone has a count of ten or more. The read is 3 residues too short to cover the CDR3 end, so that end is filled in from the germline J gene. The V gene is TRBV5-1, the J gene TRBJ2-3, with TRBD2 identical over 7 bases. This CDR3 is 14 amino acids long. Germline V lookup: CDR1 SGHRS, CDR2 YFSETQ. The V and J ends lost 7 bases and 2 bases, in that order; junction bases with no gene match: 7. The DNA read from the CDR3 is TGCGCCAGCGGGAGGGACTCGCCCACAGATACG. It is translated as CASGRDSPTDT. The whole CDR3 reads CASGRDSPTDTQYF. Full variable domain (rest looked up from reference TRBV5-1 and TRBJ2-3): KAGVTQTPRYLIKTRGQQVTLSCSPISGHRSVSWYQQTPGQGLQFLFEYFSETQRNKGNFPGRFSGRQFSNSRSEMNVSTLELGDSALYLCASGRDSPTDTQYFGPGTRLTVL.

There are many counts of this clone. Read coverage stops 3 residues before the CDR3 terminus; the germline J gene supplies the remainder. The J gene is TRBJ2-5, the V gene TRBV30; TRBD1 aligns across 10 bases. Germline loops: CDR1 GTSNPN, CDR2 SVGIG (reference sequence). With V trimmed by 2 bases and J by 4 bases, 10 bases remained unmatched. The length of the CDR3 is 16 residues. The CDR3 sequence: CAWSPPTRTGGETQYF. The CDR3 bases that were read are TGTGCCTGGAGTCCCCCAACGAGGACAGGGGGAGAGACC.